A single sample is the source of the 28 T cell receptor beta chains below, sequenced in a study of blood T cell repertoires in COVID-19. Assay: immunoSEQ multiplex PCR; the TCRdb copy retains only in-frame clones and omits some. Of 90,000 to 150,000 clones in the sample, 80% to 90% were seen once. Sample: peripheral blood. These receptor sequences come from a man between 65 and 85 years old with active or convalescent COVID-19.

Comment on this clone: Sequence at one end of the junction differs from germline and may be a read error. The rearrangement joins TRBV7-7 to TRBJ2-6; D might be TRBD1 (6 bases). The CDR3 consists of 18 residues. The V gene's germline CDR1 is SSHAT and CDR2 FNYEAQ (reference sequence). CDR3 in DNA: TGCGCTAGCCCTCTGGCAGGGGTTCGTTTGCGAGGGGCCAACGTCCTGACTTTC. Encoded protein: CASPLAGVRLRGANVLTF.

The chain is built from TRBV29-1 and TRBJ1-6; D remains unclear. Between the trimmed V and J ends, which lost 4 bases and 7 bases, there was a span of 11 bases. The CDR3 has 13 amino acids. Germline V gene lookup returns CDR1 SQVTM and CDR2 ANQGSEA. The CDR3 region is CSVGEGANSPLHF. The CDR3 DNA reads as TGCAGCGTTGGGGAGGGCGCGAATTCACCCCTCCACTTT.

In this sample, this clone turned up a few times. The genes are TRBV4-1 and TRBJ2-3; D unresolved. Germline V gene data show CDR1 as MGHRA and CDR2 as YSYEKL. Between the trimmed V and J ends, which lost 4 bases and 3 bases, there was a span of 20 bases. This CDR3 is 17 amino acids long. CDR3 sequence (DNA): TGCGCCAGCAGCCTCGGTCCGGCGGCCTCGCCGACAGATACGCAGTATTTT. This translates into CASSLGPAASPTDTQYF.

The V gene is TRBV6-6, the J gene TRBJ1-5; a possible D gene is TRBD1 (6 bases). The CDR3 loop spans 14 amino acids. Germline V gene data show CDR1 as MNHNY and CDR2 as SVGAGI (reference sequence). V was cut by 6 bases and J by 2 bases, with 11 bases left in between. This CDR3 reads CASSQQGGNQPQHF. The CDR3 DNA follows: TGTGCCAGCAGCCAACAGGGTGGCAATCAGCCCCAGCATTTT.

The V and J genes are TRBV4-2 and TRBJ2-5; 11 positions agree with TRBD2. This CDR3 has 19 residues. Trimming removed 0 bases from V and 6 bases from J; junction bases left unmatched: 15. Germline assignment: CDR1 LGHNA and CDR2 YNFKEQ. CDR3 amino acids: CASSQEGGETSGIWKTQYF. As DNA, the CDR3 is TGTGCCAGCAGCCAAGAGGGGGGGGAGACTAGCGGGATTTGGAAGACCCAGTACTTC.

This chain joins TRBV19 and TRBJ1-1; TRBD1 matches 7 bases. Germline assignment: CDR1 LNHDA and CDR2 SQIVND (reference sequence). The CDR3 totals 16 residues. With V trimmed by 1 base and J by 0 bases, 5 bases remained unmatched. The CDR3 spells CASSIVPGQMNTEAFF. CDR3 sequence (DNA): TGTGCCAGTAGTATAGTTCCGGGACAGATGAACACTGAAGCTTTCTTT.

This chain connects TRBV7-2 to TRBJ2-3, with D unclear. The CDR3 length is 13 residues. Looked up from germline, CDR1 is SGHTA and CDR2 is FQGNSA. Trimming cost V 3 bases and J 3 bases, with 7 bases left between them. The CDR3 reads CASSFPPTDTQYF. DNA of the CDR3: TGTGCCAGCAGCTTCCCTCCGACAGATACGCAGTATTTT.

This chain uses TRBV3-1 (or the pseudogene TRBV3-2) with TRBJ1-5, with 9 bases lining up with TRBD1. CDR1 is LGHDT and CDR2 is YNNKEL in the germline V gene (reference sequence). V was pared by 0 bases and J by 3 bases, with 3 bases of the junction left unmatched. The CDR3 runs to 16 residues. The CDR3: CASSQEGTGFNQPQHF. CDR3 in DNA: TGTGCCAGCAGCCAAGAAGGGACAGGGTTCAATCAGCCCCAGCATTTT.

The V gene is TRBV19, the J gene TRBJ2-1; the match to TRBD1 covers 8 bases. This CDR3 contains 18 residues. V was clipped by 4 bases and J by 1 base; unmatched bases: 12. Germline-derived CDR1 and CDR2 are LNHDA and SQIVND (reference sequence). CDR3 in amino acids: CASSNTGTGPLSYNEQFF. The CDR3 DNA sequence: TGTGCCAGTAGTAATACCGGGACAGGTCCTTTGTCCTACAATGAGCAGTTCTTC.

The rearrangement uses TRBV4-1 and TRBJ1-1, with 7 bases that match TRBD1. V lost 1 base and J lost 5; bases outside the gene matches: 7. The CDR3 spans 15 residues. CDR1 and CDR2 from the germline V gene are MGHRA and YSYEKL. CDR3 loop: CASSQGPQGRTEAFF. CDR3 in DNA: TGCGCCAGCAGCCAAGGGCCACAGGGGCGGACTGAAGCTTTCTTT.

This clone was seen only once. This chain links TRBV27 with TRBJ2-1, with a tentative D call TRBD2 (5 bases). CDR3 length equals 19 residues. Per the germline V gene, CDR1 is MNHEY and CDR2 is SMNVEV (reference sequence). Trimming stripped 5 bases from V and 0 bases from J, with 23 bases between. The CDR3 here is CASSHPSGSPPSSYNEQFF. The CDR3 DNA reads as TGTGCCAGCAGTCACCCCTCGGGGAGTCCCCCTAGCTCCTACAATGAGCAGTTCTTC.

V gene TRBV27 combines with J gene TRBJ1-2, with 10 bases aligning to TRBD1. CDR1 and CDR2 (germline): MNHEY, SMNVEV (reference sequence). The V gene end was trimmed by 4 bases and the J gene end by 4 bases; junction bases not matched to a gene: 6. The CDR3 spans 15 residues. CDR3 region: CASSSGTGAGYGYTF. The CDR3 coding sequence is TGTGCCAGCAGTTCCGGGACAGGGGCGGGCTATGGCTACACCTTC.

The chain has TRBV18 and TRBJ1-5; perhaps TRBD1 as D (6 bases). The CDR3 spans 12 residues. V was trimmed by 3 bases and J by 7 bases, leaving 7 bases between them. Germline V CDR1 and CDR2: KGHSH, LQKENI. The CDR3 here is CASSPGQQPQHF. The CDR3 DNA reads as TGTGCCAGCTCACCCGGACAGCAGCCCCAGCATTTT.

The V gene is TRBV5-5, the J gene TRBJ1-5, with D unresolved. The CDR3 is 16 residues long. Trimming took off 0 bases at V and 0 bases at J, with 10 bases between the two ends. CDR1 and CDR2 (germline): SGHKS, YYEKEE (reference sequence). In DNA form, the CDR3 reads TGTGCCAGCAGCTTGGCTGGCAGTTATAGCAATCAGCCCCAGCATTTT. It codes for CASSLAGSYSNQPQHF.

This clone appeared a single time. V is TRBV5-1 and J is TRBJ1-2, with 7 bases lining up with TRBD1. Per germline, CDR1 SGHRS and CDR2 YFSETQ. V shed 3 bases and J 3 bases; nucleotides not matched to a gene: 5. This CDR3 is 14 amino acids long. The CDR3 loop reads CASSYQTGDYGYTF. The CDR3 DNA reads TGCGCCAGCAGCTACCAAACAGGGGACTATGGCTACACCTTC.

The chain joins TRBV10-3 to TRBJ1-5; 7 positions match TRBD1. Germline V gives CDR1 ENHRY, CDR2 SYGVKD. V gave up 6 bases and J gave up 1 base; unmatched junction bases: 15. This CDR3 is 18 amino acids long. CDR3 region: CAIRPEGDRHMSNQPQHF. Here the CDR3 DNA reads TGTGCCATCAGGCCTGAGGGGGACAGACATATGAGCAATCAGCCCCAGCATTTT.

The chain combines TRBV3-1 (or the pseudogene TRBV3-2) with TRBJ2-3, with D possibly being TRBD2 (5 bases). Germline CDR1 and CDR2: LGHDT and YNNKEL (reference sequence). Trimming took off 0 bases at V and 3 bases at J, with 10 bases between the two ends. This CDR3 contains 15 residues. This CDR3 reads CASSQDPSGTDTQYF. The CDR3 nucleotides are TGTGCCAGCAGCCAAGACCCGTCGGGAACAGATACGCAGTATTTT.

V gene TRBV7-2 combines with J gene TRBJ2-5, with TRBD2 identical over 7 bases. Germline lookup yields CDR1 SGHTA and CDR2 FQGNSA. This CDR3 is built from 16 residues. The J segment lost 4 bases and the V segment lost 2 bases, leaving 10 bases of the junction unmatched. The CDR3 protein is CASSLKQRGWGETQYF. CDR3 nucleotides: TGTGCCAGCAGCTTAAAACAGCGGGGATGGGGAGAGACCCAGTACTTC.

The CDR3 DNA sequence: TGTGCCAGCAGCAAAGAGGGCGGGACCCTGACCAAAAACATTCAGTACTTC. It codes for CASSKEGGTLTKNIQYF. The V and J genes are TRBV21-1 and TRBJ2-4; the table's TRBD2 call for D was not verified on the DNA. TRBV21-1 is a known pseudogene. The CDR3 length is 17 residues.

The chain carries TRBV19 and TRBJ2-1, with 10 bases lining up with TRBD1. J lost 7 bases, V lost 5 bases, and 11 bases had no gene match. This CDR3 has 16 residues. CDR1 and CDR2 (germline): LNHDA, SQIVND (reference sequence). CDR3 residues: CASSLPVGQGFNEQFF. The DNA for the CDR3 is TGTGCCAGTAGTCTCCCCGTGGGACAGGGGTTTAATGAGCAGTTCTTC.

This chain connects TRBV11-3 to TRBJ2-5; D might be TRBD2 (5 bases). V was trimmed by 2 bases and J by 2 bases, leaving 6 bases between them. CDR1 and CDR2 from the germline V gene are SGHNT and YENEEA. This CDR3 region has 13 residues. The CDR3 loop is CASSLLAQETQYF. The DNA for the CDR3 is TGTGCCAGCAGCTTATTAGCGCAAGAGACCCAGTACTTC.

V and J are TRBV5-1 and TRBJ1-4; perhaps TRBD1 as D (5 bases). Germline V gives CDR1 SGHRS, CDR2 YFSETQ. The V end was cut by 0 bases, the J end by 6 bases, with 12 bases between. CDR3 length equals 15 residues. In nucleotides, the CDR3 is TGCGCCAGCAGCTTGGGCTGGGGAGGGGATGAAAAACTGTTTTTT. It is translated as CASSLGWGGDEKLFF.

This clone was recorded many times. The chain recombines TRBV28 with TRBJ2-3, with 10 nucleotides matching TRBD2. The V gene's germline CDR1 is MDHEN and CDR2 SYDVKM. J lost 7 bases, V lost 7 bases, and 11 bases had no gene match. The CDR3 is 15 residues long. CDR3 in DNA: TGTGCCAGCAAAGTAACTAGCGGGACGTTCCATACGCAGTATTTT. Translating it yields CASKVTSGTFHTQYF.

The chain joins TRBV19 to TRBJ1-5; 12 bases fit TRBD1. After removal of 8 bases from V and 10 bases from J, the junction contained 9 bases not matched to a gene. The CDR3 extends over 14 amino acids. CDR1 is LNHDA, CDR2 SQIVND, per germline (reference sequence). DNA for the CDR3: TGTGCCAGTGCCGCCGGGACAGGGGGCTTCCCCCAGCATTTT. Translation: CASAAGTGGFPQHF.

V is TRBV3-1 (or the pseudogene TRBV3-2) and J is TRBJ1-5; D perhaps matches TRBD1 (6 bases). The CDR3 is 14 amino acids. Germline V lookup: CDR1 LGHDT, CDR2 YNNKEL (reference sequence). Trimming took off 4 bases at V and 4 bases at J, with 11 bases between the two ends. The CDR3 spells CASSRPRGNQPQHF. CDR3 in DNA: TGTGCCAGCAGCCGCCCAAGGGGGAATCAGCCCCAGCATTTT.

V is TRBV19 and J is TRBJ2-5, with TRBD1 matching over 7 bases. This CDR3 contains 14 residues. Trimming took 4 bases from V and 4 from J; bases not matched to a gene: 6. Germline V gene lookup returns CDR1 LNHDA and CDR2 SQIVND (reference sequence). CDR3 DNA sequence: TGTGCCAGTAGTACCACAGGGGAGCGAGAGACCCAGTACTTC. This translates into CASSTTGERETQYF.

The chain has TRBV28 and TRBJ1-3, with no clear D. The CDR3 contains 14 residues. V lost 3 bases and J lost 0, with 6 bases in between. CDR1 is MDHEN, CDR2 SYDVKM, per germline. The CDR3 is CASSLGFSGNTIYF. The CDR3 nucleotides are TGTGCCAGCAGTTTGGGCTTCTCTGGAAACACCATATATTTT.

The chain recombines TRBV5-1 with TRBJ1-2; D may be TRBD1 (5 bases). Germline assignment: CDR1 SGHRS and CDR2 YFSETQ. Trimming stripped 4 bases from V and 7 bases from J, with 17 bases between. The CDR3 is 14 residues long. In nucleotides, the CDR3 is TGCGCCAGCAGCCCCACCATCGACAGCCGTGGCTACACCTTC. Residues: CASSPTIDSRGYTF.